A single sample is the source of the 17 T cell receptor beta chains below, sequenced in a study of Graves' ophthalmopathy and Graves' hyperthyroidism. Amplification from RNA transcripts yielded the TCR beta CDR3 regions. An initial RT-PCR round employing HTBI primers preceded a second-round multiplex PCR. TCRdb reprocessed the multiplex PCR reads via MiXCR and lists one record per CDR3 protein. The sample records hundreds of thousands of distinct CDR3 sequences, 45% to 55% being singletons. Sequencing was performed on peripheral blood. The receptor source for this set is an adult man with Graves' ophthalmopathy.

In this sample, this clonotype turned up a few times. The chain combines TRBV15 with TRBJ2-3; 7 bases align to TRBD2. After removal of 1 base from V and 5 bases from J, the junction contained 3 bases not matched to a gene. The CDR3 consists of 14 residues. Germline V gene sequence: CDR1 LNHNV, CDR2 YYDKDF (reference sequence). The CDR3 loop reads CATSRGEGGDTQYF. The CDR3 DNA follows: TGTGCCACCAGCAGAGGGGAGGGAGGAGATACGCAGTATTTT.

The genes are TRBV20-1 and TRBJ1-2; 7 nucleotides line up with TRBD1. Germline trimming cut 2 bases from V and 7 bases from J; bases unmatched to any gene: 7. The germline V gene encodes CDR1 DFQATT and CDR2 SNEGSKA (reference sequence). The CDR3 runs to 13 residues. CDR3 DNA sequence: TGCAGTGCTAGAAGGGCAGGGGGGACTGGCTACACCTTC. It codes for CSARRAGGTGYTF.

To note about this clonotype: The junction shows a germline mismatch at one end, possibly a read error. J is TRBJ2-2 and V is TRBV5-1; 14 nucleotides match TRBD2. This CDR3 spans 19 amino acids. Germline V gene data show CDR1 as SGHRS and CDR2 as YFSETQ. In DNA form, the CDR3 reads TGCGCCAGCAGCCCGGGACTAGCGGGGGCCGCCTACAACACCGGGGGGCTGTTTTTT. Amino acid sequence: CASSPGLAGAAYNTGGLFF.

This CDR3 reads CASSFGGSPGTIYF. DNA for the CDR3: TGTGCCAGCAGTTTTGGCGGGTCTCCCGGGACCATATATTTT. This rearrangement joins TRBV12-3 or TRBV12-4 to TRBJ1-3; no definite D call. This CDR3 is built from 14 residues. The ends were cut back, 3 bases at V and 10 bases at J, with 16 bases in the middle.

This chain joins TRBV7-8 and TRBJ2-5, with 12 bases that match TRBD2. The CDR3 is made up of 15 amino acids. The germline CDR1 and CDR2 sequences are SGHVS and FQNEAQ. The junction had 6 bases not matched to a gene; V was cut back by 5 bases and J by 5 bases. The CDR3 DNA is TGTGCCAGCAGCCCGACTAGCGGGAGAAGTGAGACCCAGTACTTC. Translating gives CASSPTSGRSETQYF.

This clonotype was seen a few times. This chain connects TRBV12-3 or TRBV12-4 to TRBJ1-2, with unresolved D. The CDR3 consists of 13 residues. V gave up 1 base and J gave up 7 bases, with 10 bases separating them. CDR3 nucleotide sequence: TGTGCCAGCAGTTTAGGTCAGATACTTGGCTACACCTTC. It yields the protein CASSLGQILGYTF.

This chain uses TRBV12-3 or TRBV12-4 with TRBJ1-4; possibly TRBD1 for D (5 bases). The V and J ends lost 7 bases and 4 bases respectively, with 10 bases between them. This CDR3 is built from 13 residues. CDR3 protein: CASNPGLNEKLFF. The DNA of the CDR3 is TGTGCCAGCAATCCGGGGCTTAATGAAAAACTGTTTTTT.

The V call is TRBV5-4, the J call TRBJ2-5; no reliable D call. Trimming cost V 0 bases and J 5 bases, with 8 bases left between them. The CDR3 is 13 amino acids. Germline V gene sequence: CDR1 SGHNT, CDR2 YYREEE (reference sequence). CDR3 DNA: TGTGCCAGCAGCTTGGCCCTTGTGGAGACCCAGTACTTC. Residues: CASSLALVETQYF. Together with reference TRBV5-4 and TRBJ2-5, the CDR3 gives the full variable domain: ETGVTQSPTHLIKTRGQQVTLRCSSQSGHNTVSWYQQALGQGPQFIFQYYREEENGRGNFPPRFSGLQFPNYSSELNVNALELDDSALYLCASSLALVETQYFGPGTRLLVL.

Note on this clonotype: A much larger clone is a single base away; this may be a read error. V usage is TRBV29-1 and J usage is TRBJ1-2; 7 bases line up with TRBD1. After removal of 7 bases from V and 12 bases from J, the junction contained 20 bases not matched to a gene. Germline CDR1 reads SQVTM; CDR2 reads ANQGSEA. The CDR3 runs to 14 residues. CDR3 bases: TGCAGCGCCGAAAGGAACAGGGGCTGGGACGGCCACACCTTC. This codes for CSAERNRGWDGHTF.

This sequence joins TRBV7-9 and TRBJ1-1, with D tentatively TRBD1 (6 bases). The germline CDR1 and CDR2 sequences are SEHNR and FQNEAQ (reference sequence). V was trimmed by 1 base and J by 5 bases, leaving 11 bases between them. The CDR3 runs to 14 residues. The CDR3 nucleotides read TGTGCCAGCAGCTTAGGGACAGTGGGGACTGAAGCTTTCTTT. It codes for CASSLGTVGTEAFF. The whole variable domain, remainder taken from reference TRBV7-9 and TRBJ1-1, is DTGVSQNPRHKITKRGQNVTFRCDPISEHNRLYWYRQTLGQGPEFLTYFQNEAQLEKSRLLSDRFSAERPKGSFSTLEIQRTEQGDSAMYLCASSLGTVGTEAFFGQGTRLTVV.

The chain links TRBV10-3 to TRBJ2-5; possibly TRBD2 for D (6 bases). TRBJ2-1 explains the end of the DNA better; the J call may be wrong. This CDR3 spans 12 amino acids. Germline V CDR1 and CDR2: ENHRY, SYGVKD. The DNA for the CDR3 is TGTGCCATCAGTGAGAGGAGGGCCGAGCAGTTCTTC. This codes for CAISERRAEQFF.

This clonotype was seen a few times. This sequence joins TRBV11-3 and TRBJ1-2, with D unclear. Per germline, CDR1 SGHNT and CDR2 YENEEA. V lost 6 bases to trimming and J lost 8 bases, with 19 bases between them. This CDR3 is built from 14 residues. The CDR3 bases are TGTGCCAGCAGACCAAGCGGCCAGGCCTACGGCTACACCTTC. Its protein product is CASRPSGQAYGYTF.

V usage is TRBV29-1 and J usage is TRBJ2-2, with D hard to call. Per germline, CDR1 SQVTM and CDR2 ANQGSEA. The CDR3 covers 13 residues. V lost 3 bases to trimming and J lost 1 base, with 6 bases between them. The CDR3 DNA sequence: TGCAGCGTTGATAGCCTGAACACCGGGGAGCTGTTTTTT. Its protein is CSVDSLNTGELFF.

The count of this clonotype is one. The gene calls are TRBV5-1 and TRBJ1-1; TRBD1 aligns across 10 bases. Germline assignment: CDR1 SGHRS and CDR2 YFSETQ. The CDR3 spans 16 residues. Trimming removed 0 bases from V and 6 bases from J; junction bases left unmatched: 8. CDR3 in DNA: TGCGCCAGCAGCTTGGGGGGACAGGGGTCGGTCTCTGAAGCTTTCTTT. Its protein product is CASSLGGQGSVSEAFF.

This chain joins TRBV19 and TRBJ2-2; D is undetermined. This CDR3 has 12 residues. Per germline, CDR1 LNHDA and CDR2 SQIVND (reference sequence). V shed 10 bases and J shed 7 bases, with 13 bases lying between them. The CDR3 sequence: CATPGRRGELFF. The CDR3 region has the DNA TGTGCCACCCCAGGCCGGCGCGGGGAGCTGTTTTTT.

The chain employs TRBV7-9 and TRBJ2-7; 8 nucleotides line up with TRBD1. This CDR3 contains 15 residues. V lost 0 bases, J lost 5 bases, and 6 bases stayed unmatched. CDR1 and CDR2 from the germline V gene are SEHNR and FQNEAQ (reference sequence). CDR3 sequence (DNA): TGTGCCAGCAGCTTAGCGGCGGCAGGGGGCGACGAGCAGTACTTC. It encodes CASSLAAAGGDEQYF.

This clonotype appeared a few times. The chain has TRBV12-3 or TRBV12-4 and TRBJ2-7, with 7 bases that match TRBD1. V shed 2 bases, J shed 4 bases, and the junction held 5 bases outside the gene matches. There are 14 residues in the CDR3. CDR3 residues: CASSLRQGGYEQYF. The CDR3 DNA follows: TGTGCCAGCAGTTTACGACAGGGTGGGTACGAGCAGTACTTC.